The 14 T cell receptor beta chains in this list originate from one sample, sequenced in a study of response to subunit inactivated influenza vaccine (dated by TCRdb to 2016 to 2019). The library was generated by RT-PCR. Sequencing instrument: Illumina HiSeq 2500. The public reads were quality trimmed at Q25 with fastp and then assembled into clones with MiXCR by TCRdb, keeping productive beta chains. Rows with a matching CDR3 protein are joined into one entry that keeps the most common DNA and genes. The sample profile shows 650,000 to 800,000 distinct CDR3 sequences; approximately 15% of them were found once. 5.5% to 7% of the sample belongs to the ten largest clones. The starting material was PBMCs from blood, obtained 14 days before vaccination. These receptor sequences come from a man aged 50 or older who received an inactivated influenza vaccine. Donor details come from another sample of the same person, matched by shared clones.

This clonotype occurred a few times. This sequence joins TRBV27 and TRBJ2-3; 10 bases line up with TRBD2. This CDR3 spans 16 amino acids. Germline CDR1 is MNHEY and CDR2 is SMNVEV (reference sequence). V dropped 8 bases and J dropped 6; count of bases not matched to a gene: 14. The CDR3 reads CASRPAGTSDLDTQYF. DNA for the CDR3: TGTGCCAGCCGACCCGCCGGGACTAGCGATTTGGATACGCAGTATTTT.

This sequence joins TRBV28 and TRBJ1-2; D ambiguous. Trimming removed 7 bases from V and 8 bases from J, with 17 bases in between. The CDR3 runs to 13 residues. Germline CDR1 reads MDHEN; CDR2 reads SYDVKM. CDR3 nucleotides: TGTGCCAGCAATTTTCCGCCCAACCCGGGCTACACCTTC. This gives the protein CASNFPPNPGYTF.

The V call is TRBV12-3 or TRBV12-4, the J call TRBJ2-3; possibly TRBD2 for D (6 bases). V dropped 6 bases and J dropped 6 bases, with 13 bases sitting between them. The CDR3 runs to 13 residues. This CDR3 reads CASSPVTSDTQYF. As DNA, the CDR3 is TGTGCCAGCAGCCCCGTCACTAGCGATACGCAGTATTTT.

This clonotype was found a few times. This CDR3 is CASSKDYNEQFF. The CDR3, as DNA: TGTGCCAGCAGTAAAGATTACAATGAGCAGTTCTTC. The rearrangement joins TRBV6-6 to TRBJ2-1, with D unclear. Germline CDR1 is MNHNY and CDR2 is SVGAGI (reference sequence). V lost 5 bases and J 4 bases, leaving 6 bases between the germline ends. The CDR3 contains 12 residues.

Here the CDR3 reads CATSRDQRGYEQYF. The DNA for the CDR3 is TGTGCCACCAGCAGAGATCAACGGGGATACGAGCAGTACTTC. This chain connects TRBV15 to TRBJ2-7; D possibly corresponds to TRBD2 (5 bases). Germline V gene data show CDR1 as LNHNV and CDR2 as YYDKDF (reference sequence). The CDR3 loop spans 14 amino acids. V gave up 0 bases and J gave up 4 bases, with 10 bases separating them.

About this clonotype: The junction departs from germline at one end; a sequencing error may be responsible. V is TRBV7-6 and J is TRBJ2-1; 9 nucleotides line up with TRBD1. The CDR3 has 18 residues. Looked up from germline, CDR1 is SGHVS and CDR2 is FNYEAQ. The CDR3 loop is CASSLAQGAITSYNEQFF. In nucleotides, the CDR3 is TGTGCCAGCAGCCTAGCACAGGGGGCCATTACTTCCTACAATGAGCAGTTCTTC.

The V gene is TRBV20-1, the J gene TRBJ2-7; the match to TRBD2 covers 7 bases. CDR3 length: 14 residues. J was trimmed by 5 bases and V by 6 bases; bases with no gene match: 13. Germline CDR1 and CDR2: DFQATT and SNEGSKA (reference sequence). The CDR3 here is CSAPWEGRRNEQYF. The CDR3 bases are TGCAGTGCCCCCTGGGAGGGGCGCAGGAACGAGCAGTACTTC.

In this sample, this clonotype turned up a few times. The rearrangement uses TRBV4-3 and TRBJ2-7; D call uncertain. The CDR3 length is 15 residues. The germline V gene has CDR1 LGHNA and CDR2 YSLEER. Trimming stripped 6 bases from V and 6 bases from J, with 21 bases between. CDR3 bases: TGCGCCAGCAGACGTGTAGGGAAATACGAATCCGAGCAGTACTTC. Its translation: CASRRVGKYESEQYF.

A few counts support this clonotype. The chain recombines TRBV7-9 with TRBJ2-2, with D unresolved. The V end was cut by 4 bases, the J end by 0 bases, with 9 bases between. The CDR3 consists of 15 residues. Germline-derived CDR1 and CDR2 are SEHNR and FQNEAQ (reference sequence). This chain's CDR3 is CASSSISSNTGELFF. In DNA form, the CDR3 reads TGTGCCAGCAGCTCAATTTCGTCGAACACCGGGGAGCTGTTTTTT.

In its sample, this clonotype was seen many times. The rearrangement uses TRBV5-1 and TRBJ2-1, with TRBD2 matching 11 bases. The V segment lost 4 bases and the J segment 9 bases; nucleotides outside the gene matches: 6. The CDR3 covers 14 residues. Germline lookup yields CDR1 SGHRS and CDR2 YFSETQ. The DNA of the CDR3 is TGCGCCAGCAGCCTCCAGGGACTAGCGGCTGAGCAGTTCTTC. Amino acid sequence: CASSLQGLAAEQFF.

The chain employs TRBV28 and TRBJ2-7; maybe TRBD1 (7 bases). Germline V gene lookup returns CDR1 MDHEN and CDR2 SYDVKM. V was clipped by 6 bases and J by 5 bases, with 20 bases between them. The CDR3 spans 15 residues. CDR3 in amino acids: CASRPQGGPQDEQYF. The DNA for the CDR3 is TGTGCCAGCAGACCCCAGGGGGGCCCTCAGGACGAGCAGTACTTC.

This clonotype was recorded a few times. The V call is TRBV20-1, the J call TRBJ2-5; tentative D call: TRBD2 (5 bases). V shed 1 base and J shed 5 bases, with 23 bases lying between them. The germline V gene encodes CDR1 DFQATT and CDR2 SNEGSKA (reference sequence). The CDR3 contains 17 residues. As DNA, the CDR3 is TGCAGTGCTAGAGTGGAGGCTAGTTCAATCCGCCAGGAGACCCAGTACTTC. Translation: CSARVEASSIRQETQYF.

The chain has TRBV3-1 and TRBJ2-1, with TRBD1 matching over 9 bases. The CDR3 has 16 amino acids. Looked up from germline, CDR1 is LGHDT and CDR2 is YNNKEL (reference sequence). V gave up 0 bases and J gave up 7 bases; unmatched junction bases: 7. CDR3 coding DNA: TGTGCCAGCAGCCAAGATCGGAGGACAGGGGAAAATGAGCAGTTCTTC. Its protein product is CASSQDRRTGENEQFF.

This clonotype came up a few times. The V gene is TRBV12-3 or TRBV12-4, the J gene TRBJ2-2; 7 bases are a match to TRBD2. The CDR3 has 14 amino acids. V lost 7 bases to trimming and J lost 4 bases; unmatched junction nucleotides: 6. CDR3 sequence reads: CASTRSGATGELFF. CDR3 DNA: TGTGCCAGCACCAGAAGCGGGGCCACCGGGGAGCTGTTTTTT.